This T cell receptor (beta chain) is drawn from a study of cytomegalovirus exposure and HLA in healthy donors. PCR used 60 Vbeta primers and 13 Jbeta primers. Only in-frame clones appear in the TCRdb table, and some are missing; sequencing was by immunoSEQ multiplex PCR. The profile shows roughly 100,000 clones, around 77% of them singletons. From germline, CDR1 is GTSNPN and CDR2 SVGIG (reference sequence). The CDR3 runs to 14 residues. V was pared by 3 bases and J by 2 bases, with 11 bases between. The TCR comes from a male donor in good health and CMV-seropositive. The sample consisted of PBMCs. The chain employs TRBV30 and TRBJ1-3; the D is unclear. In DNA, the CDR3 is TGTGCCTGGAGCGTACTACCGGCTGGAAACACCATATATTTT. Its translation is CAWSVLPAGNTIYF.